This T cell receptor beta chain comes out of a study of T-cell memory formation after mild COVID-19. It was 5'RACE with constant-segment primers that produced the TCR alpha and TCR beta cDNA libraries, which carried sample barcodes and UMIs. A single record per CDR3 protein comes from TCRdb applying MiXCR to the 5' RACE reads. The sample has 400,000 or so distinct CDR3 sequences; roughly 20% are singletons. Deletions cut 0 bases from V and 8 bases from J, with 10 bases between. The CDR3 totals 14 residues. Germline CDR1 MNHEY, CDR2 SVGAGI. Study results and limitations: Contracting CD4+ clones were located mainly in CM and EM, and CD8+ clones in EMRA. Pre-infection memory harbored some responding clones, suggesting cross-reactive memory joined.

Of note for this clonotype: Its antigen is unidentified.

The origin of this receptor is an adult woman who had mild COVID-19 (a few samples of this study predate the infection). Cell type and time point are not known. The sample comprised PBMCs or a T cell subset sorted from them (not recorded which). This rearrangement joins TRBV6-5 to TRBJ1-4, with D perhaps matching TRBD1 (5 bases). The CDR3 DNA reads TGTGCCAGCAGTTACTCCAGGGCGGACGAAAAACTGTTTTTT. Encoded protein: CASSYSRADEKLFF.